These 23 T cell receptor beta chains share one sample of origin, sequenced in a study of CD4 T cells in relation to SARS-CoV-2 and coronaviruses. Sequenced by immunoSEQ multiplex PCR; TCRdb stores in-frame clones only, minus some. The sample has approximately 20,000 clones; 77% are singletons. Before the COVID-19 pandemic, during about 2010-2018, CD4+ T cells were taken from unexposed donors. CD4+ T cells were isolated from the cells after 10 days of culture. Which antigens these TCRs recognize remains unknown. The source material was CD4+ T cells from PBMCs, cultured in vitro. These receptors came from a human donor in good health.

V and J are TRBV18 and TRBJ2-5, with D uncertain. Trimming shortened V by 2 bases and J by 2 bases, and 6 bases separated the two germline ends. CDR1 and CDR2 (germline): KGHSH, LQKENI. The length of the CDR3 is 13 residues. CDR3 DNA: TGTGCCAGCTCACCAGGTGCGCAAGAGACCCAGTACTTC. Translation gives CASSPGAQETQYF.

The genes are TRBV19 and TRBJ2-6, with 11 bases matching TRBD1. The CDR3 is 17 amino acids. After removal of 3 bases from V and 0 bases from J, the junction contained 1 base not matched to a gene. Germline CDR1 LNHDA, CDR2 SQIVND (reference sequence). The CDR3 protein is CASSIGQGASGANVLTF. In DNA form, the CDR3 reads TGTGCCAGTAGTATCGGACAGGGGGCCTCTGGGGCCAACGTCCTGACTTTC.

The rearrangement links TRBV6-5 to TRBJ2-3, with D tentatively TRBD2 (7 bases). The CDR3 consists of 14 residues. Deletions cut 6 bases from V and 4 bases from J, with 14 bases between. Germline values: CDR1 MNHEY, CDR2 SVGAGI. DNA for the CDR3: TGTGCCAGCAGACTCGGGGGGCCGGCAGATACGCAGTATTTT. Encoded protein: CASRLGGPADTQYF.

This clone appeared once. The V and J genes are TRBV4-3 and TRBJ2-7, with D hard to call. The CDR3 runs to 15 residues. The germline V gene has CDR1 LGHNA and CDR2 YSLEER. Trimming cost V 0 bases and J 7 bases, with 16 bases left between them. CDR3 protein: CASSQDFPVPREQYF. As DNA, the CDR3 is TGCGCCAGCAGCCAAGATTTCCCGGTTCCTAGGGAGCAGTACTTC.

V gene TRBV19 combines with J gene TRBJ2-3, with 7 bases identical to TRBD2. Per the germline V gene, CDR1 is LNHDA and CDR2 is SQIVND (reference sequence). The trim removed 4 bases at V and 0 bases at J, leaving 7 bases unmatched. The CDR3 consists of 16 residues. DNA for the CDR3: TGTGCCAGTAGTAGCGGGGGATATCCTAGCACAGATACGCAGTATTTT. It translates to CASSSGGYPSTDTQYF.

This clone was picked up a small number of times. The chain links TRBV3-1 (or the pseudogene TRBV3-2) to TRBJ2-7, with D maybe TRBD2 (7 bases). This CDR3 spans 11 amino acids. Germline V gene data show CDR1 as LGHDT and CDR2 as YNNKEL (reference sequence). V lost 8 bases, J lost 5 bases, and 10 bases lay in between. Written as DNA, the CDR3 is TGTGCCAGCGGGGGGGCCAACGAGCAGTACTTC. Its protein product is CASGGANEQYF.

This chain joins TRBV29-1 and TRBJ1-2; tentatively, D is TRBD1 (6 bases). The germline V and J ends were trimmed by 2 bases and 8 bases, with 12 bases remaining between them. CDR1 and CDR2 (germline): SQVTM, ANQGSEA. CDR3 length: 12 amino acids. The CDR3 here is CSVERDILGYTF. In DNA form, the CDR3 reads TGCAGCGTTGAACGGGACATATTAGGCTACACCTTC.

The chain couples TRBV24-1 to TRBJ1-5; D perhaps matches TRBD1 (5 bases). The CDR3 totals 11 residues. In germline, CDR1 is KGHDR, CDR2 SFDVKD. The V and J ends lost 6 bases and 9 bases respectively, with 8 bases between them. As DNA, the CDR3 is TGTGCCACCAGTCGTACAGGGCCCCAGCATTTT. It translates to CATSRTGPQHF.

This rearrangement joins TRBV20-1 to TRBJ1-5, with TRBD1 as a possible D gene (5 bases). V lost 3 bases and J lost 2, with 11 bases in between. The CDR3 covers 14 residues. CDR1 DFQATT and CDR2 SNEGSKA come from the germline V gene (reference sequence). This CDR3 is CSASGGFGNQPQHF. CDR3 DNA sequence: TGCAGTGCTAGTGGGGGGTTTGGCAATCAGCCCCAGCATTTT.

The chain employs TRBV30 and TRBJ1-1; D gene ambiguous. Germline values: CDR1 GTSNPN, CDR2 SVGIG (reference sequence). The CDR3 has 11 residues. Trimming removed 3 bases from V and 14 bases from J, with 16 bases in between. CDR3 protein: CAWSSGRTRFF. The CDR3 DNA is TGTGCCTGGAGCTCCGGACGTACGCGCTTCTTT.

The chain couples TRBV12-5 to TRBJ2-5, with a weak D call TRBD1 (6 bases). Germline CDR1 LGHNT, CDR2 FRNRAP. V gave up 3 bases and J gave up 4 bases, with 12 bases separating them. The CDR3 contains 14 residues. In nucleotides, the CDR3 is TGTGCTAGTGGTTTACAGGGAACTCTAGAGACCCAGTACTTC. Residues: CASGLQGTLETQYF.

The chain has TRBV19 and TRBJ2-5; 7 bases fit TRBD2. The CDR3 sequence is 13 residues long. Germline V CDR1 and CDR2: LNHDA, SQIVND (reference sequence). The V segment lost 9 bases and the J segment 5 bases; nucleotides outside the gene matches: 9. CDR3 amino acids: CASRSGNGETQYF. In nucleotides, the CDR3 is TGTGCCAGCAGAAGCGGGAATGGGGAGACCCAGTACTTC.

The J gene is TRBJ1-5, the V gene TRBV7-2, with D maybe TRBD1 (5 bases). V gave up 5 bases and J gave up 6 bases, with 17 bases separating them. The CDR3 loop spans 15 amino acids. Germline CDR1 SGHTA, CDR2 FQGNSA. The chain's CDR3 is CASSPGTGGTQPQHF. CDR3 coding DNA: TGTGCCAGCAGCCCCGGGACGGGCGGAACTCAGCCCCAGCATTTT.

J is TRBJ1-3 and V is TRBV19, with D hard to call. CDR3 length equals 15 residues. The V gene's germline CDR1 is LNHDA and CDR2 SQIVND (reference sequence). Trimming pared 6 bases from V and 0 bases from J, leaving 12 bases between. The CDR3 nucleotides are TGTGCCAGTAGGGCCCAACCGAGCTCTGGAAACACCATATATTTT. It translates to CASRAQPSSGNTIYF.

The CDR3 region has the DNA TGTGCCAGCAGCACCTCTACCGGAACAGATACGCAGTATTTT. Its translation: CASSTSTGTDTQYF. The J gene is TRBJ2-3, the V gene TRBV7-2; D unresolved. V was pared by 5 bases and J by 3 bases, with 12 bases between. This CDR3 comprises 14 residues. Germline-derived CDR1 and CDR2 are SGHTA and FQGNSA.

This clone has more than one count but fewer than ten. V usage is TRBV5-1 and J usage is TRBJ2-7, with TRBD2 matching 7 bases. The CDR3 has 14 residues. In germline, CDR1 is SGHRS, CDR2 YFSETQ. J gave up 5 bases and V 2 bases, and 7 bases lay outside the gene matches. CDR3 DNA sequence: TGCGCCAGCAGCTTAGCGGGACTATCCCACGAGCAGTACTTC. Translating gives CASSLAGLSHEQYF. Full variable domain (outside the CDR3, taken from reference TRBV5-1 and TRBJ2-7): KAGVTQTPRYLIKTRGQQVTLSCSPISGHRSVSWYQQTPGQGLQFLFEYFSETQRNKGNFPGRFSGRQFSNSRSEMNVSTLELGDSALYLCASSLAGLSHEQYFGPGTRLTVT.

The chain combines TRBV2 with TRBJ2-1; TRBD2 matches 7 bases. The CDR3 spans 15 residues. V was pared by 0 bases and J by 7 bases, with 6 bases of the junction left unmatched. Germline V CDR1 and CDR2: SNHLY, FYNNEI. The CDR3 coding sequence is TGTGCCAGCAGTGAAGCCCGGACTAGAGCGAATGAGCAGTTCTTC. Its translation is CASSEARTRANEQFF.

The V and J genes are TRBV30 and TRBJ2-7; no clear D. The CDR3 spans 15 residues. Trimming shortened V by 5 bases and J by 6 bases, and 23 bases separated the two germline ends. Looked up from germline, CDR1 is GTSNPN and CDR2 is SVGIG (reference sequence). The CDR3 bases are TGTGCCTGGTCGGGTGGGTCTAGTCTAATTGGCGAGCAGTACTTC. Its translation is CAWSGGSSLIGEQYF.

In its sample, this clone was seen a few times. This chain connects TRBV7-3 to TRBJ1-2, with D hard to call. V was trimmed by 2 bases and J by 5 bases, leaving 6 bases between them. CDR3 length equals 12 residues. Germline assignment: CDR1 SGHTA and CDR2 FQGTGA. The DNA of the CDR3 is TGTGCCAGCAGCTTAGACGGGTATGGCTACACCTTC. Translated, it gives CASSLDGYGYTF.

A few counts support this clone. This chain joins TRBV24-1 and TRBJ2-1, with TRBD2 matching over 11 bases. There are 15 residues in the CDR3. CDR1 and CDR2 (germline): KGHDR, SFDVKD. With 3 bases clipped from V and 10 bases from J, the junction kept 7 bases outside the gene matches. The CDR3 sequence: CATSDPMTSGDEQFF. The CDR3 DNA follows: TGTGCCACCAGTGATCCGATGACTAGCGGGGACGAGCAGTTCTTC.

The V and J genes are TRBV3-1 (or the pseudogene TRBV3-2) and TRBJ2-3; 7 bases line up with TRBD2. After removal of 2 bases from V and 10 bases from J, the junction contained 21 bases not matched to a gene. Per the germline V gene, CDR1 is LGHDT and CDR2 is YNNKEL (reference sequence). The CDR3 totals 18 residues. The CDR3 sequence: CASSQLALLSGEWVAQYF. The DNA for the CDR3 is TGTGCCAGCAGCCAACTCGCCCTATTGAGCGGGGAGTGGGTGGCGCAGTATTTT.

This chain uses TRBV10-2 with TRBJ2-5; D remains ambiguous. Germline lookup yields CDR1 WSHSY and CDR2 SAAADI. With 3 bases removed from V and 7 bases from J, the gap between germline ends came to 3 bases. The CDR3 totals 10 residues. CDR3 DNA sequence: TGCGCCAGCAGTGATGGGACCCAGTACTTC. Translated: CASSDGTQYF.

CDR3 loop: CASSSQQGTRTEAFF. The DNA for the CDR3 is TGTGCCAGCAGCTCCCAACAGGGGACCCGCACTGAAGCTTTCTTT. This chain uses TRBV7-8 with TRBJ1-1, with TRBD1 matching over 7 bases. The germline V gene has CDR1 SGHVS and CDR2 FQNEAQ. The ends lost 4 bases at V and 4 bases at J; junction bases unmatched: 9. This CDR3 spans 15 amino acids. The complete variable domain, with remaining parts taken from reference TRBV7-8 and TRBJ1-1, reads GAGVSQSPRYKVAKRGQDVALRCDPISGHVSLFWYQQALGQGPEFLTYFQNEAQLDKSGLPSDRFFAERPEGSVSTLKIQRTQQEDSAVYLCASSSQQGTRTEAFFGQGTRLTVV.